This T cell receptor (beta chain) came from a study of CD8 T cells in Susac syndrome. Germline CDR1 reads LGHNA; CDR2 reads YNFKEQ. The germline V and J ends were trimmed by 1 base and 3 bases, with 6 bases remaining between them. The CDR3 runs to 14 residues. cDNA came from roughly 0.5 to 1 ug RNA primed by random hexamers. TCRdb passed the immunoSEQ multiplex PCR reads through MiXCR, listing each CDR3 protein once. The profile shows some 160,000 distinct CDR3 sequences, under 95% of them singletons. The rearrangement uses TRBV4-2 and TRBJ2-2; no reliable D call. The receptor's source is a human donor with Susac syndrome. Sequencing was carried out using CD4+ T cells from PBMCs. CDR3 bases: TGTGCCAGCAGCCAAGGAGGCTACACCGGGGAGCTGTTTTTT. It is translated as CASSQGGYTGELFF.